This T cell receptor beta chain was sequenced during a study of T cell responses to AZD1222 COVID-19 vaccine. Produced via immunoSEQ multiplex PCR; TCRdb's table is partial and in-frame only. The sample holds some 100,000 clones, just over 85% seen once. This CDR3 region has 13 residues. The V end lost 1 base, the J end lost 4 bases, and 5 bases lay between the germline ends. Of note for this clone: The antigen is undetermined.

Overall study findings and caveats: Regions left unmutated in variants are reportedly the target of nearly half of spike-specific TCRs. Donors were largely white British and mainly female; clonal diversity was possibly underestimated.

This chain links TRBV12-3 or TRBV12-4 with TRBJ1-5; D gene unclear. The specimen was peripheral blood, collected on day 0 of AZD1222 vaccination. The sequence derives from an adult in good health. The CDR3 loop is CASSLDRNQPQHF. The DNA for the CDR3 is TGTGCCAGCAGTTTAGACAGAAATCAGCCCCAGCATTTT.